Following are 21 T cell receptor beta chains from one sample sequenced in a study of CD8 T cells in Susac syndrome. The RNA input was 0.5 to 1 ug, and it was reverse transcribed with random hexamers. TCRdb fed the immunoSEQ multiplex PCR reads into MiXCR, producing one record per CDR3 protein. The sample holds around 70,000 distinct CDR3 sequences; approximately 93% are singletons and the top ten take about 0.6%. Sequenced: CD8+ T cells from PBMCs. These receptors came from a human donor with multiple sclerosis.

CDR3 DNA sequence: TGTGCCAGCACCCCGGGACTCCAAGAGACCCAGTACTTC. It codes for CASTPGLQETQYF. This chain uses TRBV25-1 with TRBJ2-5, with D maybe TRBD2 (6 bases). Germline V gene data show CDR1 as MGHDK and CDR2 as SYGVNS. V dropped 7 bases and J dropped 1 base, with 10 bases sitting between them. The length of the CDR3 is 13 residues.

This chain joins TRBV7-3 and TRBJ1-1; 9 bases agree with TRBD1. V was pared by 2 bases and J by 0 bases, with 7 bases of the junction left unmatched. The CDR3 is made up of 17 amino acids. Per the germline V gene, CDR1 is SGHTA and CDR2 is FQGTGA. As DNA, the CDR3 is TGTGCCAGCAGCTTACTAGGACAGGGGATTATGAACACTGAAGCTTTCTTT. Residues: CASSLLGQGIMNTEAFF.

The gene calls are TRBV28 and TRBJ2-7; either TRBD1 or TRBD2 may fit D (5 bases each). Germline loops: CDR1 MDHEN, CDR2 SYDVKM. There are 15 residues in the CDR3. V lost 3 bases and J lost 7, with 19 bases in between. This CDR3 is CASSLADSSEGEQYF. As DNA, the CDR3 is TGTGCCAGCAGTTTGGCCGACAGTAGTGAGGGAGAGCAGTACTTC. The variable domain in full, with the rest retrieved from reference TRBV28 and TRBJ2-7, is DVKVTQSSRYLVKRTGEKVFLECVQDMDHENMFWYRQDPGLGLRLIYFSYDVKMKEKGDIPEGYSVSREKKERFSLILESASTNQTSMYLCASSLADSSEGEQYFGPGTRLTVT.

The gene calls are TRBV12-5 and TRBJ2-1; D is ambiguous. CDR1 and CDR2 from the germline V gene are LGHNT and FRNRAP. Between the trimmed V and J ends, which lost 0 bases and 0 bases, there was a span of 12 bases. This CDR3 contains 17 residues. The CDR3 loop reads CASGLVSRKSSYNEQFF. CDR3 bases: TGTGCTAGTGGTTTGGTATCGAGAAAGAGCTCCTACAATGAGCAGTTCTTC.

The chain recombines TRBV12-3 or TRBV12-4 with TRBJ2-7; D is possibly TRBD1 or TRBD2 (5 bases each). Trimming took 0 bases from V and 3 from J, leaving 15 bases between them. This CDR3 contains 16 residues. CDR3 in DNA: TGTGCCAGCAGTTTAGCGGGATTGGGGGATAACTACGAGCAGTACTTC. This encodes CASSLAGLGDNYEQYF.

V usage is TRBV9 and J usage is TRBJ2-5, with a tentative D call TRBD2 (6 bases). Germline V CDR1 and CDR2: SGDLS, YYNGEE. CDR3 length equals 14 residues. V was shortened by 4 bases and J by 6 bases, with 16 bases between the two germline ends. CDR3 nucleotides: TGTGCCAGCAGCCCCACGGGGGTCTCGAAGACCCAGTACTTC. This encodes CASSPTGVSKTQYF.

The chain uses TRBV7-8 and TRBJ2-2; a possible D gene is TRBD1 (6 bases). The germline V gene has CDR1 SGHVS and CDR2 FQNEAQ. CDR3 length equals 14 residues. The V gene lost 5 bases and the J gene lost 4 bases, with 11 bases spanning the gap. The CDR3 nucleotides read TGTGCCAGCAGCGAAACAGGGACCACCGGGGAGCTGTTTTTT. This sequence encodes CASSETGTTGELFF.

The V and J genes are TRBV27 and TRBJ2-7, with 8 positions matching TRBD1. The CDR3 covers 15 residues. V gave up 5 bases and J gave up 0 bases; unmatched junction bases: 6. Germline V gene sequence: CDR1 MNHEY, CDR2 SMNVEV (reference sequence). CDR3 nucleotides: TGTGCCAGCAGTGCGACGACAGGGGCCTCCTACGAGCAGTACTTC. Translation: CASSATTGASYEQYF.

For the CDR3, the DNA is TGCAGTGCTAGATTACCGGGAGGTGGGGAGACCCAGTACTTC. Its translation is CSARLPGGGETQYF. V is TRBV20-1 and J is TRBJ2-5; 7 bases line up with TRBD2. Germline CDR1 reads DFQATT; CDR2 reads SNEGSKA (reference sequence). V was clipped by 2 bases and J by 5 bases; unmatched bases: 8. This CDR3 is 14 amino acids long.

The genes are TRBV12-3 or TRBV12-4 and TRBJ1-2, with 10 bases lining up with TRBD1. V shed 8 bases and J 0 bases; nucleotides not matched to a gene: 15. CDR3 size: 18 residues. CDR3 nucleotide sequence: TGTGCCAGCTCCGGGACAGGGGACCCAAAGATGACTAACTATGGCTACACCTTC. Its translation: CASSGTGDPKMTNYGYTF.

V usage is TRBV27 and J usage is TRBJ2-7, with TRBD1 identical over 10 bases. V shed 0 bases, J shed 6 bases, and the junction held 11 bases outside the gene matches. This CDR3 is 17 amino acids long. Per the germline V gene, CDR1 is MNHEY and CDR2 is SMNVEV (reference sequence). The DNA of the CDR3 is TGTGCCAGCAGTTTATCGACGACAGGGGGCGCTTCTGGCGAGCAGTACTTC. It specifies CASSLSTTGGASGEQYF.

This clonotype was recorded only once. This chain uses TRBV20-1 with TRBJ1-2; D gene uncertain. The germline V gene has CDR1 DFQATT and CDR2 SNEGSKA (reference sequence). Trimming left V 6 bases short and J 6 bases short, with 11 bases between. The CDR3 covers 11 residues. The CDR3 protein is CSAGPLHGYTF. The CDR3 nucleotides are TGCAGTGCCGGGCCCCTCCATGGCTACACCTTC.

The chain recombines TRBV20-1 with TRBJ2-3, with D unclear. The CDR3 is made up of 13 amino acids. CDR1 and CDR2 from the germline V gene are DFQATT and SNEGSKA (reference sequence). Trimming shortened V by 7 bases and J by 3 bases, and 14 bases separated the two germline ends. CDR3 protein: CSDIDPGTDTQYF. The CDR3 nucleotides read TGCAGTGATATCGACCCTGGGACAGATACGCAGTATTTT.

J is TRBJ1-1 and V is TRBV25-1; 7 bases match TRBD1. The germline gives CDR1 MGHDK, CDR2 SYGVNS. This CDR3 contains 13 residues. The V gene end was trimmed by 7 bases and the J gene end by 1 base; junction bases not matched to a gene: 3. CDR3 nucleotides: TGTGCCAGCACAGGGGGGGCGAACACTGAAGCTTTCTTT. Translation gives CASTGGANTEAFF. Together with reference TRBV25-1 and TRBJ1-1, the CDR3 gives the full variable domain: EADIYQTPRYLVIGTGKKITLECSQTMGHDKMYWYQQDPGMELHLIHYSYGVNSTEKGDLSSESTVSRIRTEHFPLTLESARPSHTSQYLCASTGGANTEAFFGQGTRLTVV.

The V and J genes are TRBV27 and TRBJ2-7; TRBD2 is a possible D gene (7 bases). From germline, CDR1 is MNHEY and CDR2 SMNVEV (reference sequence). This CDR3 has 14 residues. V was shortened by 7 bases and J by 6 bases, with 19 bases between the two germline ends. CDR3 nucleotides: TGTGCCAGCACGGACAGCGGGATGTTAGGCGAGCAGTACTTC. Its protein is CASTDSGMLGEQYF.

The gene calls are TRBV29-1 and TRBJ1-1; 10 nucleotides align to TRBD1. CDR1 and CDR2 (germline): SQVTM, ANQGSEA. The CDR3 is 13 amino acids. V dropped 5 bases and J dropped 6; count of bases not matched to a gene: 6. CDR3 DNA: TGCAGCGTTTCGGACAGGGGGAGGTCTGAAGCTTTCTTT. Translated, it gives CSVSDRGRSEAFF.

CDR3 residues: CAWSPSYEQYF. CDR3 sequence (DNA): TGTGCCTGGAGTCCTAGCTACGAGCAGTACTTC. The chain couples TRBV30 to TRBJ2-7; unclear D gene. The length of the CDR3 is 11 residues. Trimming cost V 2 bases and J 3 bases, with 5 bases left between them. Germline lookup yields CDR1 GTSNPN and CDR2 SVGIG (reference sequence).

The chain joins TRBV7-2 to TRBJ2-7; D possibly corresponds to TRBD2 (6 bases). The CDR3 runs 15 residues. CDR1 is SGHTA, CDR2 FQGNSA, per germline. The V gene lost 1 base and the J gene lost 4 bases, with 14 bases spanning the gap. The CDR3 bases are TGTGCCAGCAGCTTAGGGGTCAGGGCGGGGTACGAGCAGTACTTC. This translates into CASSLGVRAGYEQYF.

The chain is built from TRBV7-2 and TRBJ2-7; 8 nucleotides align to TRBD2. CDR1 and CDR2 from the germline V gene are SGHTA and FQGNSA. Trimming cost V 5 bases and J 1 base; bases outside gene matches: 7. The length of the CDR3 is 15 residues. Written as DNA, the CDR3 is TGTGCCAGCAGCCTAGAACTAGCGGATTCCTACGAGCAGTACTTC. It translates to CASSLELADSYEQYF.

The V call is TRBV28, the J call TRBJ2-1, with unresolved D. The germline V and J ends were trimmed by 6 bases and 9 bases, with 12 bases remaining between them. CDR3 size: 12 residues. The V gene's germline CDR1 is MDHEN and CDR2 SYDVKM. As DNA, the CDR3 is TGTGCCAGCAGCCTCACCTCTCGTGAGCAGTTCTTC. The encoded protein is CASSLTSREQFF. The whole variable domain, filled in from reference TRBV28 and TRBJ2-1, reads DVKVTQSSRYLVKRTGEKVFLECVQDMDHENMFWYRQDPGLGLRLIYFSYDVKMKEKGDIPEGYSVSREKKERFSLILESASTNQTSMYLCASSLTSREQFFGPGTRLTVL.

The gene calls are TRBV13 and TRBJ2-1, with unresolved D. With 5 bases removed from V and 10 bases from J, the gap between germline ends came to 9 bases. CDR3 length equals 11 residues. Germline CDR1 reads PRHDT; CDR2 reads FYEKMQ (reference sequence). CDR3 sequence: CASSLTTEQFF. Written as DNA, the CDR3 is TGTGCCAGCAGCCTCACCACCGAGCAGTTCTTC. Using reference TRBV13 and TRBJ2-1 for the parts outside the CDR3, the full variable domain is AAGVIQSPRHLIKEKRETATLKCYPIPRHDTVYWYQQGPGQDPQFLISFYEKMQSDKGSIPDRFSAQQFSDYHSELNMSSLELGDSALYFCASSLTTEQFFGPGTRLTVL.